These 7 T cell receptor beta chains share one sample of origin, sequenced in a study of T cells after posttransplantation cyclophosphamide. Produced via immunoSEQ multiplex PCR; TCRdb's table is partial and in-frame only. The data contain just over 65,000 clones, 93% of them singletons. The sample consisted of PBMCs. Receptors originate from a woman in her 30s in good health and a related stem cell transplant donor.

The chain couples TRBV18 to TRBJ2-3; D might be TRBD1 (6 bases). V was trimmed by 3 bases and J by 2 bases, leaving 12 bases between them. Germline CDR1 and CDR2: KGHSH and LQKENI. This CDR3 is 15 amino acids long. CDR3 sequence: CASSPSQGITDTQYF. CDR3 DNA: TGTGCCAGCTCACCTTCTCAGGGGATCACAGATACGCAGTATTTT.

V and J are TRBV29-1 and TRBJ2-7; D is perhaps TRBD1 or TRBD2 (5 bases each). Between the trimmed V and J ends, which lost 5 bases and 5 bases, there was a span of 13 bases. Germline values: CDR1 SQVTM, CDR2 ANQGSEA. The CDR3 sequence is 12 residues long. The CDR3 sequence: CSVRGDHDEQYF. The CDR3 bases are TGCAGCGTTAGAGGGGATCACGACGAGCAGTACTTC.

The V gene is TRBV4-3, the J gene TRBJ2-3, with TRBD1 identical over 7 bases. V lost 0 bases and J lost 6; bases outside the gene matches: 6. The CDR3 is 15 amino acids. Germline V CDR1 and CDR2: LGHNA, YSLEER. CDR3 coding DNA: TGCGCCAGCAGCCAAGATAAGGGGGCGCTGGATACGCAGTATTTT. Protein product: CASSQDKGALDTQYF.

The chain joins TRBV29-1 to TRBJ2-3, with 7 positions matching TRBD1. After removal of 5 bases from V and 1 base from J, the junction contained 3 bases not matched to a gene. Germline loops: CDR1 SQVTM, CDR2 ANQGSEA. The CDR3 length is 13 residues. The CDR3 nucleotides are TGCAGCGTTCGACAGGGTGGCACAGATACGCAGTATTTT. Encoded protein: CSVRQGGTDTQYF.

The chain uses TRBV19 and TRBJ1-3, with 7 bases that match TRBD1. The CDR3 has 13 residues. Germline V gene data show CDR1 as LNHDA and CDR2 as SQIVND (reference sequence). With V trimmed by 4 bases and J by 11 bases, 8 bases remained unmatched. The CDR3 bases are TGTGCCAGTAGTACGGGACAGCGGAGCGCCATATATTTT. This codes for CASSTGQRSAIYF.

V gene TRBV19 combines with J gene TRBJ1-2; 7 bases match TRBD1. V lost 4 bases to trimming and J lost 4 bases; unmatched junction nucleotides: 9. Germline-derived CDR1 and CDR2 are LNHDA and SQIVND (reference sequence). This CDR3 spans 15 amino acids. In DNA, the CDR3 is TGTGCCAGTAGTACAACAGGGGTGTCTGTCTATGGCTACACCTTC. Protein: CASSTTGVSVYGYTF.

The CDR3 loop reads CASSSTQVADTQYF. In DNA, the CDR3 is TGTGCCAGCAGCTCCACCCAGGTAGCAGATACGCAGTATTTT. This rearrangement joins TRBV7-9 to TRBJ2-3; D is undetermined. The CDR3 spans 14 residues. Germline values: CDR1 SEHNR, CDR2 FQNEAQ (reference sequence). Trimming cost V 4 bases and J 4 bases, with 12 bases left between them.